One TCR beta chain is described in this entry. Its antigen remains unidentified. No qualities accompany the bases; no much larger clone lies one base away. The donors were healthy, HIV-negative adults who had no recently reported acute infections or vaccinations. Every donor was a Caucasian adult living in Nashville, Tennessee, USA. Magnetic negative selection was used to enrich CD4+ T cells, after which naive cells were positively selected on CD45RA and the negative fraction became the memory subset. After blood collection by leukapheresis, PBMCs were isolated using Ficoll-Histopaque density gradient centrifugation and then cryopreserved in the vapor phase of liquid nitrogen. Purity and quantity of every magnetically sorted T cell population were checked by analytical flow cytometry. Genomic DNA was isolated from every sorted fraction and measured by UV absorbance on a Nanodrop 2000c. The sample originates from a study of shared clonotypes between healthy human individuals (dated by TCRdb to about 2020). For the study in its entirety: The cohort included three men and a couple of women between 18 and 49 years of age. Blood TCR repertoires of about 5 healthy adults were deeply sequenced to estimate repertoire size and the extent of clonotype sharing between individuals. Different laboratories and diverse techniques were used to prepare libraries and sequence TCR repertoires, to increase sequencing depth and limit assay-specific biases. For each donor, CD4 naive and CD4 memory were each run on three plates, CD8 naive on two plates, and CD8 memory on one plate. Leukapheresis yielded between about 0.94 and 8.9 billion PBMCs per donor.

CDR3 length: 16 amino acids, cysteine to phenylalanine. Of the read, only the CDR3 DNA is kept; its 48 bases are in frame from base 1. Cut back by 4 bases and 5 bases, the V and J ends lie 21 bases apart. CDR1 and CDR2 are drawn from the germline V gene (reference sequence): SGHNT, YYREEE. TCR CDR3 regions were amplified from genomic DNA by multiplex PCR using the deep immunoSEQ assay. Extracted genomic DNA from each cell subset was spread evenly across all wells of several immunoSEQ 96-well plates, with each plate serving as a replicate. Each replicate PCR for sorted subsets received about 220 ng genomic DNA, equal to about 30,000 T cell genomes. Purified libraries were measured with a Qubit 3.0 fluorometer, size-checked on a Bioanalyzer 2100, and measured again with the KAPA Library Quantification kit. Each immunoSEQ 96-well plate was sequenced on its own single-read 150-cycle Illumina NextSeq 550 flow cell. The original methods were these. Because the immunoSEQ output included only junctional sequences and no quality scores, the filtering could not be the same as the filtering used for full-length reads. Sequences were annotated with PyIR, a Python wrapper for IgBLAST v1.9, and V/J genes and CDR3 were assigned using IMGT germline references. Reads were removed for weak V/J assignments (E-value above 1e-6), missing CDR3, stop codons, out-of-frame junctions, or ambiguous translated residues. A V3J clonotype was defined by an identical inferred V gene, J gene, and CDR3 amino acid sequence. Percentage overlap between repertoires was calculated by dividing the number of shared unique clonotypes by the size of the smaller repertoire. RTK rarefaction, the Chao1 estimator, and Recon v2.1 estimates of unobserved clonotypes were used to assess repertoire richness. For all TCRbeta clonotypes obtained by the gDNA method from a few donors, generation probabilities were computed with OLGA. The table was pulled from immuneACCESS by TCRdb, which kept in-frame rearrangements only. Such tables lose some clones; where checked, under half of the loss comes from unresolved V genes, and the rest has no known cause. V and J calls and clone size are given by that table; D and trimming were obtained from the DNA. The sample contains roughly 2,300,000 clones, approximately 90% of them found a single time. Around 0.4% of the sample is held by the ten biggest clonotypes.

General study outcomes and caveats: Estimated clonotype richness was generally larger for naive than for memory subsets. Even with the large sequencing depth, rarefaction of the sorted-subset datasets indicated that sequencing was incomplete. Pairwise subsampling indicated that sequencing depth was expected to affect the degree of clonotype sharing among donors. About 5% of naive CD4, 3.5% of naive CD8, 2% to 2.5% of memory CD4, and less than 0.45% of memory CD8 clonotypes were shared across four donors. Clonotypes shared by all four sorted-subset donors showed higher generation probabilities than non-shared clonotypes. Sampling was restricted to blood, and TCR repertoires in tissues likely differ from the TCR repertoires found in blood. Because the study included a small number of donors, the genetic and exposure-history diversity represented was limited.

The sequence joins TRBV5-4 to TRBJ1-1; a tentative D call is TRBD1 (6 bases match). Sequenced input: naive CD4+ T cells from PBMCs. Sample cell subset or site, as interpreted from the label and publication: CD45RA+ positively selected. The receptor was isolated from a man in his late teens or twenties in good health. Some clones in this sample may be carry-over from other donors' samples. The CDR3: CASSPRGGEGRTEAFF. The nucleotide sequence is TGTGCCAGCAGCCCTAGGGGGGGAGAGGGGCGGACTGAAGCTTTCTTT.